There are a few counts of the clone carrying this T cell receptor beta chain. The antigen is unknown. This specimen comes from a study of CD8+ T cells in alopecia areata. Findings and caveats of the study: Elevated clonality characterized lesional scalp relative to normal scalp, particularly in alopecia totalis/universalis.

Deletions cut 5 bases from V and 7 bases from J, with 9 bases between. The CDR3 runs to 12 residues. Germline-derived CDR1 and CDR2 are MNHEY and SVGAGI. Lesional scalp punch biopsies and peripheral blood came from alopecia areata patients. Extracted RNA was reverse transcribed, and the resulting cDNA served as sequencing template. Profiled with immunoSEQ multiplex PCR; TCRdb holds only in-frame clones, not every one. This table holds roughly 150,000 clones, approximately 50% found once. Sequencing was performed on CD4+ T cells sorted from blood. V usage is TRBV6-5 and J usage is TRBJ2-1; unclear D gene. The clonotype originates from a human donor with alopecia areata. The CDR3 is CASSRSLNEQFF. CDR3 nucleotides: TGTGCCAGCAGTCGTAGTCTGAATGAGCAGTTCTTC.